These T cell receptor beta chains were read from a single sample in a study of blood T cells in healthy people across ages. MiXCR, applied by TCRdb to the 5' RACE reads, yields one record per CDR3 protein. The sample holds 1,100,000 or so distinct CDR3 sequences, around 43% seen once. Sequencing was done on a sample of blood. These receptors came from a woman in her sixties or seventies in good health. Both conserved end residues are part of each CDR3. Each record gives: clone size, J gene, D gene, V gene, CDR3 DNA, CDR3 protein. The D gene is left open where the match is weak. Clone sizes are given selectively: once, few, many, or a class where the clone is expanded.

clone size: -; J gene: TRBJ1-2; D gene: -; V gene: TRBV6-1; CDR3 DNA: TGTGCCAGCAGTAGGGTCCAGGAATTTAACTATGGCTACACCTTC; CDR3 protein: CASSRVQEFNYGYTF
clone size: few; J gene: TRBJ1-5; D gene: -; V gene: TRBV7-2; CDR3 DNA: TGTGCCAGCAGCTTGGTAGGTGCTAGCAATCAGCCCCAGCATTTT; CDR3 protein: CASSLVGASNQPQHF
clone size: -; J gene: TRBJ2-3; D gene: TRBD2; V gene: TRBV2; CDR3 DNA: TGTGCCAGCAGCTCCGGGACTAGGGAGAAGAGCACAGATACGCAGTATTTT; CDR3 protein: CASSSGTREKSTDTQYF
clone size: -; J gene: TRBJ2-3; D gene: TRBD2; V gene: TRBV7-8; CDR3 DNA: TGTGCCAGCAGCTTCTTTCGGGAGGTCACAGATACGCAGTATTTT; CDR3 protein: CASSFFREVTDTQYF
clone size: few; J gene: TRBJ1-3; D gene: -; V gene: TRBV28; CDR3 DNA: TGTGCCAGCAACCTACACGGCAATGGAAACACCATATATTTT; CDR3 protein: CASNLHGNGNTIYF
clone size: many; J gene: TRBJ2-7; D gene: -; V gene: TRBV7-9; CDR3 DNA: TGTGCCAGCAGCTTCGGACAGAACGAGCAGTACTTC; CDR3 protein: CASSFGQNEQYF
clone size: -; J gene: TRBJ2-7; D gene: TRBD1; V gene: TRBV16; CDR3 DNA: TGTGCCAGCAGCCAAGGACAGGGGAGGGTGAACGAGCAGTACTTC; CDR3 protein: CASSQGQGRVNEQYF
clone size: -; J gene: TRBJ1-1; D gene: -; V gene: TRBV12-5; CDR3 DNA: TGTGCTAGTGGTTTGGGAAATAGGGCTTGGAACACTGAAGCTTTCTTT; CDR3 protein: CASGLGNRAWNTEAFF
clone size: -; J gene: TRBJ2-7; D gene: -; V gene: TRBV6-1; CDR3 DNA: TGTGCCAGCAGTGGGGGAGCGTGGGAGCAGTACTTC; CDR3 protein: CASSGGAWEQYF
clone size: -; J gene: TRBJ1-4; D gene: -; V gene: TRBV24-1; CDR3 DNA: TGTGCCACCAGTGATTTTCGCGGCGGTAATGAAAAACTGTTTTTT; CDR3 protein: CATSDFRGGNEKLFF
clone size: -; J gene: TRBJ1-5; D gene: -; V gene: TRBV6-1; CDR3 DNA: TGTGCCAGCAGTGATCTCCAAAGGAGCAATCAGCCCCAGCATTTT; CDR3 protein: CASSDLQRSNQPQHF
clone size: -; J gene: TRBJ1-2; D gene: -; V gene: TRBV29-1; CDR3 DNA: TGCAGCGCTGCGACAGGCATAAGACGTGGCTACACCTTC; CDR3 protein: CSAATGIRRGYTF
clone size: -; J gene: TRBJ2-4; D gene: -; V gene: TRBV9; CDR3 DNA: TGTGCCAGCAGCGCGGGTCCCACAGGCTCCCAGTACTTC; CDR3 protein: CASSAGPTGSQYF
clone size: many; J gene: TRBJ2-4; D gene: TRBD2; V gene: TRBV27; CDR3 DNA: TGTGCCAGCCGTCGGGGGGACATTCAGTACTTC; CDR3 protein: CASRRGDIQYF
clone size: -; J gene: TRBJ2-4; D gene: TRBD1; V gene: TRBV28; CDR3 DNA: TGTGCCAGCAGTCGCGGGGCCAGGGGGCGAGGCAAAAACATTCAGTACTTC; CDR3 protein: CASSRGARGRGKNIQYF
clone size: -; J gene: TRBJ2-4; D gene: TRBD2; V gene: TRBV3-1; CDR3 DNA: TGTGCCAGCAGCCCCCTAGCGGGGCCGTTGGGGGAGCAGTACTTC; CDR3 protein: CASSPLAGPLGEQYF
clone size: -; J gene: TRBJ2-3; D gene: -; V gene: TRBV4-1; CDR3 DNA: TGCGCCAGCAGCCATAGCGGAGCAGGAGATACGCAGTATTTT; CDR3 protein: CASSHSGAGDTQYF
clone size: -; J gene: TRBJ2-5; D gene: -; V gene: TRBV29-1; CDR3 DNA: TGCAGCGTTCAAGAGTCGGTCTGGGTAGGAAGCTCCAATGAGCAGTACTTC; CDR3 protein: CSVQESVWVGSSNEQYF
clone size: -; J gene: TRBJ2-3; D gene: TRBD2; V gene: TRBV20-1; CDR3 DNA: TGCAGTGCTATCACTAGCGGGGGGCTCACAGATACGCAGTATTTT; CDR3 protein: CSAITSGGLTDTQYF
clone size: -; J gene: TRBJ2-1; D gene: TRBD2; V gene: TRBV15; CDR3 DNA: TGTGCCACCAGCAGAGATAGCGGGGGCAATGAGCAGTTCTTC; CDR3 protein: CATSRDSGGNEQFF
clone size: -; J gene: TRBJ2-1; D gene: -; V gene: TRBV20-1; CDR3 DNA: TGCAGTGCCCCAGCTAGCCCACCAAACAATGAGCAGTTCTTC; CDR3 protein: CSAPASPPNNEQFF
clone size: -; J gene: TRBJ1-2; D gene: -; V gene: TRBV28; CDR3 DNA: TGTGCCAGCAGTCTCCCTAGTGCCTCTGCCAGGGCCTACAACCACACCTTC; CDR3 protein: CASSLPSASARAYNHTF
clone size: -; J gene: TRBJ2-7; D gene: -; V gene: TRBV11-2; CDR3 DNA: TGTGCCAGCAGCTCACGCGCCCATAGGGAGTACTCCTACGAGCAGTACTTC; CDR3 protein: CASSSRAHREYSYEQYF
clone size: few; J gene: TRBJ2-1; D gene: -; V gene: TRBV20-1; CDR3 DNA: TGCAGTGCTAGTATGCACACGGGACTTGGGAGCTCCTACAATGAGCAGTTCTTC; CDR3 protein: CSASMHTGLGSSYNEQFF
clone size: -; J gene: TRBJ2-5; D gene: -; V gene: TRBV5-1; CDR3 DNA: TGCGCCAGCAGCTTGAAAGGGGCCGGCAGTGGGACCCAGTACTTC; CDR3 protein: CASSLKGAGSGTQYF
clone size: -; J gene: TRBJ2-1; D gene: TRBD1; V gene: TRBV20-1; CDR3 DNA: TGCAGTGCTACCCGACAGGGGCTAGGCTACAATGAGCAGTTCTTC; CDR3 protein: CSATRQGLGYNEQFF
clone size: many; J gene: TRBJ2-1; D gene: -; V gene: TRBV14; CDR3 DNA: TGTGCCAGCAGCCAAGAGAGGGTGGCGCGGCAGTTCTTC; CDR3 protein: CASSQERVARQFF
clone size: -; J gene: TRBJ2-1; D gene: TRBD2; V gene: TRBV5-1; CDR3 DNA: TGCGCCAGCAGCTCCCCGGGGACTAGCGCCCGAAGGAGCTCCTACAATGAGCAGTTCTTC; CDR3 protein: CASSSPGTSARRSSYNEQFF
clone size: -; J gene: TRBJ1-2; D gene: TRBD1; V gene: TRBV10-1; CDR3 DNA: TGCGCCAGCAGTGATCCGACAGGGGGAAACACCTTC; CDR3 protein: CASSDPTGGNTF
clone size: -; J gene: TRBJ2-2; D gene: TRBD1; V gene: TRBV6-5; CDR3 DNA: TGTGCCAGTACAGGGGGCGACGCCGGGGAGCTGTTTTTT; CDR3 protein: CASTGGDAGELFF
clone size: few; J gene: TRBJ2-1; D gene: TRBD2; V gene: TRBV20-1; CDR3 DNA: TGCAGTGCTAGAGAGGCCACTCGGCGGGAGGGCCCATACAATGAGCAGTTCTTC; CDR3 protein: CSAREATRREGPYNEQFF
clone size: -; J gene: TRBJ2-3; D gene: -; V gene: TRBV29-1; CDR3 DNA: TGCAGCGTTGCTAGCGGGGGACAGGGAGATACGCAGTATTTT; CDR3 protein: CSVASGGQGDTQYF
clone size: -; J gene: TRBJ2-1; D gene: TRBD2; V gene: TRBV18; CDR3 DNA: TGTGCCAGCTCACCCCTCGGACTAGATGGTGAGCAGTTCTTC; CDR3 protein: CASSPLGLDGEQFF
clone size: -; J gene: TRBJ1-1; D gene: -; V gene: TRBV28; CDR3 DNA: TGTGCCAGCAGTCCTGGGGGGGGCGAAACTGAAGCTTTCTTT; CDR3 protein: CASSPGGGETEAFF
clone size: -; J gene: TRBJ2-3; D gene: TRBD1; V gene: TRBV7-9; CDR3 DNA: TGTGCCAGCAGCTTACTGGGGGCAGGACAGGGGAGGGACAACACAGATACGCAGTATTTT; CDR3 protein: CASSLLGAGQGRDNTDTQYF
clone size: -; J gene: TRBJ2-3; D gene: TRBD2; V gene: TRBV5-1; CDR3 DNA: TGCGCCTGCAGCATTAGCGGGGAGCTGGATACGCAGTATTTT; CDR3 protein: CACSISGELDTQYF
clone size: -; J gene: TRBJ1-4; D gene: -; V gene: TRBV11-2; CDR3 DNA: TGTGCCAGCAGCTTACGTGTCGGGGTCGGGGAAAAACTGTTTTTT; CDR3 protein: CASSLRVGVGEKLFF
clone size: -; J gene: TRBJ2-5; D gene: -; V gene: TRBV21-1; CDR3 DNA: TGTGCCAGCAGCACGAAGCGAGGGGGTCGGTCGCAAGAGACCCAGTACTTC; CDR3 protein: CASSTKRGGRSQETQYF
clone size: -; J gene: TRBJ2-1; D gene: -; V gene: TRBV28; CDR3 DNA: TGTGCCAGCAGCCATACGACAGCCGGTGAGCAGTTCTTC; CDR3 protein: CASSHTTAGEQFF
clone size: -; J gene: TRBJ2-7; D gene: -; V gene: TRBV3-1; CDR3 DNA: TGTGCCAGCAGCCGTACCACGTGGATGTACGAGCAGTACTTC; CDR3 protein: CASSRTTWMYEQYF